This T cell receptor (beta chain) was retrieved from a study of blood T cells in healthy people across ages. Concerning this clonotype: The antigen is unknown.

General study results and limits: Changes seen in expanded clonotypes were possibly confounded by donor CMV status left unknown.

Healthy Caucasian individuals from Russia aged roughly 6 to 90 served as donors. The authors isolated at least 7 million PBMCs per sample. A sample-barcoded 5' primer and a J-beta primer mix were used in a second PCR of roughly 6 to 11 cycles. Tags on each cDNA molecule came from a template-switch adaptor with 12 random nucleotides. TCRdb reprocessed the 5' RACE reads via MiXCR and lists one record per CDR3 protein. Of 700,000 to 900,000 distinct CDR3 sequences in the sample, 20% to 30% were seen once. The sample was also linked to a second study, of T cells of mothers and their children.

The clonotype comes from a boy aged 5-17 years in good health. Sequences were obtained from blood.

In nucleotides, the CDR3 is TGCAGTGCTAGAGAAGGGATGAGCAATCAGCCCCAGCATTTT. Translated, it gives CSAREGMSNQPQHF. The chain carries TRBV20-1 and TRBJ1-5; D is uncertain. Germline CDR1 is DFQATT and CDR2 is SNEGSKA (reference sequence). This CDR3 is 14 amino acids long. V was shortened by 0 bases and J by 1 base, with 7 bases between the two germline ends.